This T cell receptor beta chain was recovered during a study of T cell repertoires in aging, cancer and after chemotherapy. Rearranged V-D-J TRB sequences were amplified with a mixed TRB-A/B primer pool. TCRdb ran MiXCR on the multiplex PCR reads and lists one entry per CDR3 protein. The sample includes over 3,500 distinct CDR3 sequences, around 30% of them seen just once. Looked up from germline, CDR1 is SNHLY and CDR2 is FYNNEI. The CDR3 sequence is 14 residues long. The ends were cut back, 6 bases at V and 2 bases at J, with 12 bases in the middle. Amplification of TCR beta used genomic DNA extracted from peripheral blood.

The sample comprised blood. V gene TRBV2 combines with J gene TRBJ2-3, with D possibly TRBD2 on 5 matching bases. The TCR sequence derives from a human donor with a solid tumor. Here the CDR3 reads CASRADEATDTQYF. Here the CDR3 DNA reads TGTGCCAGCAGAGCGGACGAGGCCACAGATACGCAGTATTTT.